A single sample gave rise to the 32 T cell receptor beta chains below, sequenced in a study of T cell clonotyping in hematopoietic cell transplantation (dated by TCRdb to the early 2020s). Libraries were constructed by the immunoSEQ multiplex PCR assay. TCRdb stores this immuneACCESS table with in-frame sequences only. Part of the clones is absent; in the studies checked, under half of the shortfall reflects unresolved V genes, and no reason is known for the rest. The sample table shows tens of thousands of clones, and approximately 95% are seen once. The top ten clonotypes cover approximately 0.9% of the sample. Sequencing was carried out using peripheral blood mononuclear cells. These receptors all come from a man aged 25 to 40 in good health. Some clones in this sample may be carry-over from other donors' samples.

CDR3 DNA sequence: TGTGCCAGCAGTCTCCGACTGGGCGGAAAACTGTTTTTT. Protein sequence: CASSLRLGGKLFF. V is TRBV6-5 and J is TRBJ1-4; no clear D. Germline loops: CDR1 MNHEY, CDR2 SVGAGI. V gave up 5 bases and J gave up 10 bases, with 14 bases separating them. The CDR3 is 13 amino acids.

The V and J genes are TRBV6-5 and TRBJ2-3; D possibly corresponds to TRBD1 (6 bases). The germline V gene encodes CDR1 MNHEY and CDR2 SVGAGI. The V end was cut by 6 bases, the J end by 4 bases, with 14 bases between. This CDR3 is 14 amino acids long. The CDR3 spells CASRPTGTSDTQYF. CDR3 in DNA: TGTGCCAGCAGACCCACAGGGACCTCAGATACGCAGTATTTT.

The rearrangement joins TRBV6-4 to TRBJ1-2; 8 nucleotides agree with TRBD1. The CDR3 length is 16 residues. The germline CDR1 and CDR2 sequences are MRHNA and SNTAGT. J gave up 4 bases and V 3 bases, and 10 bases lay outside the gene matches. CDR3 sequence (DNA): TGTGCCAGCAGTGAGGCGGCAGGGGGCCCCGGCTATGGCTACACCTTC. It specifies CASSEAAGGPGYGYTF.

The rearrangement joins TRBV4-1 to TRBJ2-7; 7 bases fit TRBD1. The CDR3 spans 16 residues. V lost 1 base to trimming and J lost 6 bases; unmatched junction nucleotides: 12. Germline loops: CDR1 MGHRA, CDR2 YSYEKL. CDR3 nucleotide sequence: TGCGCCAGCAGCCAAGTTTCGGGCAGGGGGATCGGCGAGCAGTACTTC. It is translated as CASSQVSGRGIGEQYF.

V and J are TRBV6-5 and TRBJ2-1; D might be TRBD1 or TRBD2, each matching 5 bases. The ends were cut back, 2 bases at V and 4 bases at J, with 15 bases in the middle. This CDR3 spans 16 amino acids. Looked up from germline, CDR1 is MNHEY and CDR2 is SVGAGI. CDR3 in amino acids: CASSYHQGEGYNEQFF. The CDR3 bases are TGTGCCAGCAGTTACCATCAGGGAGAGGGGTACAATGAGCAGTTCTTC.

The chain combines TRBV13 with TRBJ1-1; maybe TRBD1 (5 bases). V was shortened by 4 bases and J by 8 bases, with 14 bases between the two germline ends. The CDR3 consists of 13 residues. The germline V gene encodes CDR1 PRHDT and CDR2 FYEKMQ (reference sequence). CDR3 amino acids: CASSSSQGFEAFF. The DNA for the CDR3 is TGTGCCAGCAGCTCGTCCCAGGGTTTCGAAGCTTTCTTT.

The V gene is TRBV19, the J gene TRBJ2-1; D is possibly TRBD1 or TRBD2 (5 bases each). V was pared by 5 bases and J by 0 bases, with 17 bases between. The CDR3 totals 17 residues. CDR1 and CDR2 (germline): LNHDA, SQIVND (reference sequence). For the CDR3, the DNA is TGTGCCAGTAGTCGGCTGTGGGGGACGAGCTCCTACAATGAGCAGTTCTTC. Protein sequence: CASSRLWGTSSYNEQFF.

The rearrangement uses TRBV6-5 and TRBJ2-1, with D unclear. There are 16 residues in the CDR3. V shed 2 bases and J shed 3 bases, with 14 bases lying between them. CDR1 and CDR2 (germline): MNHEY, SVGAGI. CDR3: CASSYVRGIDYNEQFF. The CDR3 DNA follows: TGTGCCAGCAGTTACGTTCGAGGCATCGACTACAATGAGCAGTTCTTC.

This rearrangement joins TRBV29-1 to TRBJ2-7; D is undetermined. Germline V lookup: CDR1 SQVTM, CDR2 ANQGSEA. The CDR3 sequence is 15 residues long. Deletions cut 7 bases from V and 2 bases from J, with 21 bases between. CDR3 DNA: TGCAGCGCCCGAGCTGGTCTTCAGGCTCCCTACGAGCAGTACTTC. Translating gives CSARAGLQAPYEQYF.

The chain employs TRBV18 and TRBJ1-5; D uncertain. Germline loops: CDR1 KGHSH, CDR2 LQKENI. The CDR3 length is 16 residues. V lost 4 bases, J lost 2 bases, and 15 bases lay in between. The CDR3 region is CASSLRSGQGNQPQHF. CDR3 coding DNA: TGTGCCAGCTCACTCCGGAGTGGTCAGGGCAATCAGCCCCAGCATTTT. Variable domain in full (rest from reference TRBV18 and TRBJ1-5): NAGVMQNPRHLVRRRGQEARLRCSPMKGHSHVYWYRQLPEEGLKFMVYLQKENIIDESGMPKERFSAEFPKEGPSILRIQQVVRGDSAAYFCASSLRSGQGNQPQHFGDGTRLSIL.

A single count supports this clone. V gene TRBV6-6 combines with J gene TRBJ1-1, with 11 bases that match TRBD1. The J segment lost 5 bases and the V segment lost 4 bases, leaving 3 bases of the junction unmatched. Germline lookup yields CDR1 MNHNY and CDR2 SVGAGI (reference sequence). The CDR3 is made up of 14 amino acids. This CDR3 reads CASSFRDRGTEAFF. The CDR3 DNA reads TGTGCCAGCAGTTTCCGGGACAGGGGGACTGAAGCTTTCTTT.

The V and J genes are TRBV7-7 and TRBJ2-3, with TRBD2 identical over 10 bases. The trim removed 5 bases at V and 3 bases at J, leaving 2 bases unmatched. The CDR3 is made up of 14 amino acids. CDR1 and CDR2 from the germline V gene are SSHAT and FNYEAQ (reference sequence). The CDR3 reads CASSPSGGTDTQYF. In nucleotides, the CDR3 is TGTGCCAGCAGCCCTAGCGGGGGAACAGATACGCAGTATTTT.

This clone was recorded once. The rearrangement uses TRBV25-1 and TRBJ1-2; no definite D call. The ends were cut back, 0 bases at V and 7 bases at J, with 9 bases in the middle. Per the germline V gene, CDR1 is MGHDK and CDR2 is SYGVNS. The CDR3 is made up of 13 amino acids. CDR3 in amino acids: CASSEYGMAGYTF. CDR3 sequence (DNA): TGTGCCAGCAGTGAATATGGTATGGCTGGCTACACCTTC.

This chain links TRBV5-8 with TRBJ1-2; 8 nucleotides agree with TRBD1. Germline assignment: CDR1 SGHTS and CDR2 YDEGEE. The CDR3 extends over 16 amino acids. Trimming cost V 3 bases and J 8 bases; bases outside gene matches: 15. The CDR3 bases are TGTGCCAGCAGCTGGTTCCCGGGACAGGACGTAAAGGGCTACACCTTC. Its protein is CASSWFPGQDVKGYTF. Supplemented by reference TRBV5-8 and TRBJ1-2, the full variable domain reads EAGVTQSPTHLIKTRGQQATLRCSPISGHTSVYWYQQALGLGLQFLLWYDEGEERNRGNFPPRFSGRQFPNYSSELNVNALELEDSALYLCASSWFPGQDVKGYTFGSGTRLTVV.

This chain links TRBV5-1 with TRBJ2-1; TRBD1 matches at 7 bases. This CDR3 is 20 amino acids long. Germline lookup yields CDR1 SGHRS and CDR2 YFSETQ. V lost 4 bases to trimming and J lost 0 bases; unmatched junction nucleotides: 19. In DNA, the CDR3 is TGCGCCAGCAGCCGGTCCGGGACAGTCAACCGGGTGAGCTCCTACAATGAGCAGTTCTTC. It codes for CASSRSGTVNRVSSYNEQFF.

J is TRBJ1-2 and V is TRBV5-4, with 7 bases lining up with TRBD1. J lost 8 bases, V lost 2 bases, and 6 bases had no gene match. The V gene's germline CDR1 is SGHNT and CDR2 YYREEE (reference sequence). The CDR3 runs to 13 residues. The DNA of the CDR3 is TGTGCCAGCAGCTTAGACAGGGTAGGGGGCTACACCTTC. This translates into CASSLDRVGGYTF.

The chain links TRBV7-2 to TRBJ1-6; D possibly corresponds to TRBD1 (6 bases). The CDR3 is made up of 13 amino acids. Germline values: CDR1 SGHTA, CDR2 FQGNSA. Trimming stripped 5 bases from V and 10 bases from J, with 12 bases between. The CDR3 region is CASSGRGPSPLHF. CDR3 DNA: TGTGCCAGCAGCGGCAGGGGTCCCTCACCCCTCCACTTT.

The V call is TRBV5-4, the J call TRBJ2-3; 9 nucleotides line up with TRBD2. Germline trimming cut 4 bases from V and 3 bases from J; bases unmatched to any gene: 18. Germline V gene sequence: CDR1 SGHNT, CDR2 YYREEE (reference sequence). The CDR3 length is 19 residues. The CDR3 bases are TGTGCCAGCAGCAACAATTACCGCGGGAGGGTAGGGGAGACAGATACGCAGTATTTT. Encoded protein: CASSNNYRGRVGETDTQYF.

The genes are TRBV4-2 and TRBJ2-1; D call uncertain. Trimming shortened V by 0 bases and J by 7 bases, and 13 bases separated the two germline ends. This CDR3 region has 15 residues. CDR1 LGHNA and CDR2 YNFKEQ come from the germline V gene. Here the CDR3 DNA reads TGTGCCAGCAGCCAAGATTTGACCCCTTTTAATGAGCAGTTCTTC. Amino acid sequence: CASSQDLTPFNEQFF.

The V call is TRBV27, the J call TRBJ1-1; D is ambiguous. Looked up from germline, CDR1 is MNHEY and CDR2 is SMNVEV (reference sequence). V was cut by 6 bases and J by 7 bases, with 12 bases left in between. This CDR3 has 12 amino acids. CDR3 nucleotide sequence: TGTGCCAGCAGGTCGGGCGTGAGTGAAGCTTTCTTT. Its protein product is CASRSGVSEAFF.

This clone came up a few times. The gene calls are TRBV15 and TRBJ1-4, with a possible D match to TRBD1 (5 bases). Germline V CDR1 and CDR2: LNHNV, YYDKDF (reference sequence). V lost 5 bases, J lost 8 bases, and 15 bases lay in between. This CDR3 has 14 residues. CDR3 protein: CATSLGTETEKLFF. CDR3 in DNA: TGTGCCACCAGCCTTGGGACGGAGACGGAAAAACTGTTTTTT.

This rearrangement joins TRBV9 to TRBJ2-2, with TRBD1 identical over 7 bases. Trimming cost V 3 bases and J 0 bases; bases outside gene matches: 14. The CDR3 has 19 amino acids. Germline CDR1 SGDLS, CDR2 YYNGEE. DNA for the CDR3: TGTGCCAGCAGCGGGGGGACAGCCAACTTTTTCCCGAACACCGGGGAGCTGTTTTTT. Protein sequence: CASSGGTANFFPNTGELFF.

This rearrangement joins TRBV5-5 to TRBJ1-2, with 10 bases identical to TRBD1. Germline assignment: CDR1 SGHKS and CDR2 YYEKEE (reference sequence). The trim removed 3 bases at V and 7 bases at J, leaving 12 bases unmatched. This CDR3 contains 16 residues. Here the CDR3 reads CASSSVTGGELGGYTF. The CDR3 DNA reads TGTGCCAGCAGCTCGGTGACAGGGGGCGAGCTAGGTGGCTACACCTTC. Supplemented by reference TRBV5-5 and TRBJ1-2, the full variable domain reads DAGVTQSPTHLIKTRGQQVTLRCSPISGHKSVSWYQQVLGQGPQFIFQYYEKEERGRGNFPDRFSARQFPNYSSELNVNALLLGDSALYLCASSSVTGGELGGYTFGSGTRLTVV.

The chain links TRBV13 to TRBJ1-2, with D tentatively TRBD1 (5 bases). V was trimmed by 5 bases and J by 6 bases, leaving 16 bases between them. CDR3 length: 14 amino acids. Looked up from germline, CDR1 is PRHDT and CDR2 is FYEKMQ (reference sequence). CDR3 nucleotides: TGTGCCAGCAGCGCCCAACGGACATTTGATGGCTACACCTTC. Translated: CASSAQRTFDGYTF.

This clone has just one count. This chain links TRBV4-3 with TRBJ2-1; D gene uncertain. The CDR3 consists of 15 residues. Germline V CDR1 and CDR2: LGHNA, YSLEER. Trimming removed 3 bases from V and 6 bases from J, with 15 bases in between. The CDR3: CASSHLPNSGNEQFF. The CDR3 DNA is TGCGCCAGCAGCCATCTCCCGAACTCGGGCAATGAGCAGTTCTTC.

The chain links TRBV7-9 to TRBJ1-5; D not resolved. CDR3 length equals 15 residues. V was clipped by 1 base and J by 6 bases, with 13 bases between them. Per germline, CDR1 SEHNR and CDR2 FQNEAQ (reference sequence). The CDR3: CASSLDSDVPQPQHF. As DNA, the CDR3 is TGTGCCAGCAGCTTAGACTCAGATGTACCTCAGCCCCAGCATTTT.

This chain uses TRBV28 with TRBJ1-2; weak D call: TRBD1 (5 bases). CDR1 MDHEN and CDR2 SYDVKM come from the germline V gene. This CDR3 region has 13 residues. The V end lost 6 bases, the J end lost 8 bases, and 16 bases lay between the germline ends. For the CDR3, the DNA is TGTGCCAGCAGCCGTACAGGTCTCTCCGGCTACACCTTC. Residues: CASSRTGLSGYTF.

This clone was seen once. V usage is TRBV13 and J usage is TRBJ1-1; D not certain. V lost 5 bases and J lost 5, with 15 bases in between. CDR1 is PRHDT and CDR2 is FYEKMQ in the germline V gene (reference sequence). This CDR3 is 14 amino acids long. CDR3 region: CASSPVGSGTEAFF. CDR3 in DNA: TGTGCCAGCAGCCCGGTTGGGTCGGGGACTGAAGCTTTCTTT.

The genes are TRBV6-4 and TRBJ1-6, with no clear D. Germline loops: CDR1 MRHNA, CDR2 SNTAGT. Trimming took 4 bases from V and 9 from J, leaving 10 bases between them. This CDR3 region has 13 residues. CDR3 DNA sequence: TGTGCCAGCAGTGCCTCCCGGGGTTCACCCCTCCACTTT. It yields the protein CASSASRGSPLHF.

CDR3 nucleotides: TGTGCCAGTAGTGTACTAAGGGGGGCAAATAGCAATCAGCCCCAGCATTTT. Protein product: CASSVLRGANSNQPQHF. V usage is TRBV19 and J usage is TRBJ1-5; TRBD1 is a possible D gene (6 bases). The CDR3 is 17 residues long. CDR1 and CDR2 from the germline V gene are LNHDA and SQIVND (reference sequence). V was clipped by 5 bases and J by 0 bases, with 17 bases between them.

The chain uses TRBV11-2 and TRBJ2-3; D may be TRBD2 (5 bases). Germline V gene sequence: CDR1 SGHAT, CDR2 FQNNGV. V was pared by 8 bases and J by 1 base, with 10 bases between. The CDR3 has 13 residues. The CDR3 bases are TGTGCCAGCGACCCAGCGGGCACAGATACGCAGTATTTT. Its translation: CASDPAGTDTQYF.

The chain is built from TRBV15 and TRBJ2-5, with D possibly TRBD1 on 5 matching bases. Germline V lookup: CDR1 LNHNV, CDR2 YYDKDF (reference sequence). Trimming cost V 0 bases and J 7 bases, with 12 bases left between them. The CDR3 loop spans 14 amino acids. CDR3 in amino acids: CATSRDQGMATQYF. In nucleotides, the CDR3 is TGTGCCACCAGCAGAGATCAGGGTATGGCGACCCAGTACTTC.